The 27 T cell receptor beta chains presented below share a single source sample, sequenced in a study of T cell responses to AZD1222 COVID-19 vaccine. TCRdb keeps only in-frame clones here, not all; method: immunoSEQ multiplex PCR. Found here are about 120,000 clones, around 93% of them singletons; the top ten hold around 5.1%. The sample in question was peripheral blood, obtained 28 days after the second AZD1222 dose. The receptors were gathered from an adult who received the AZD1222 COVID-19 vaccine.

This rearrangement joins TRBV3-1 (or the pseudogene TRBV3-2) to TRBJ1-4; D call uncertain. The V and J ends lost 3 bases and 0 bases respectively, with 11 bases between them. CDR1 is LGHDT and CDR2 is YNNKEL in the germline V gene (reference sequence). The CDR3 sequence is 16 residues long. The CDR3 loop is CASSQLSGSTNEKLFF. The CDR3, as DNA: TGTGCCAGCAGCCAGCTCTCGGGCTCAACTAATGAAAAACTGTTTTTT.

The chain links TRBV10-3 to TRBJ2-5; 7 bases line up with TRBD1. The CDR3 is 14 amino acids. CDR1 is ENHRY, CDR2 SYGVKD, per germline. With V trimmed by 1 base and J by 5 bases, 4 bases remained unmatched. Here the CDR3 reads CAISEYGTVETQYF. DNA for the CDR3: TGTGCCATCAGTGAGTACGGGACAGTGGAGACCCAGTACTTC.

This clone appeared once. This chain links TRBV7-2 with TRBJ2-1, with 7 bases matching TRBD2. This CDR3 has 13 amino acids. Per the germline V gene, CDR1 is SGHTA and CDR2 is FQGNSA. Unmatched junction bases numbered 5, after V lost 8 bases and J lost 4 bases. This CDR3 reads CASRTAGYNEQFF. The DNA of the CDR3 is TGTGCCAGCCGAACAGCGGGGTACAATGAGCAGTTCTTC. Complete variable domain (other parts from reference TRBV7-2 and TRBJ2-1): GAGVSQSPSNKVTEKGKDVELRCDPISGHTALYWYRQSLGQGLEFLIYFQGNSAPDKSGLPSDRFSAERTGGSVSTLTIQRTQQEDSAVYLCASRTAGYNEQFFGPGTRLTVL.

This chain connects TRBV9 to TRBJ2-3, with unresolved D. CDR3 size: 13 residues. Per germline, CDR1 SGDLS and CDR2 YYNGEE. V was clipped by 0 bases and J by 7 bases, with 9 bases between them. The CDR3 loop reads CASSVDHSHTQYF. The CDR3 coding sequence is TGTGCCAGCAGCGTAGATCACAGTCATACGCAGTATTTT.

On this clone itself: Germline is not matched at one junction end, which may reflect a read error. The chain uses TRBV2 and TRBJ1-6; D may be TRBD1 (5 bases). The CDR3 has 13 residues. Germline V gene data show CDR1 as SNHLY and CDR2 as FYNNEI. CDR3 region: CASRGTGNSPLHF. Written as DNA, the CDR3 is TGTGCCAGCAGGGGGACGGGGAATTCGCCCCTCCACTTT.

J is TRBJ2-7 and V is TRBV27, with TRBD1 matching over 8 bases. The V and J ends lost 6 bases and 3 bases, in that order; junction bases with no gene match: 7. There are 14 residues in the CDR3. The germline V gene encodes CDR1 MNHEY and CDR2 SMNVEV (reference sequence). The CDR3 DNA follows: TGTGCCAGCAGACCAGACAGGGGATTCTACGAGCAGTACTTC. Translated, it gives CASRPDRGFYEQYF.

This rearrangement joins TRBV19 to TRBJ2-7, with 7 bases aligning to TRBD2. This CDR3 is 11 amino acids long. Trimming took 8 bases from V and 4 from J; bases not matched to a gene: 2. Germline V gives CDR1 LNHDA, CDR2 SQIVND (reference sequence). The DNA for the CDR3 is TGTGCCAGTGGGGGGGTATACGAGCAGTACTTC. It codes for CASGGVYEQYF.

CDR3 sequence: CSASVLGSQETQYF. The CDR3 bases are TGCAGTGCTAGTGTCCTAGGCAGTCAAGAGACCCAGTACTTC. The genes are TRBV20-1 and TRBJ2-5; D is undetermined. Germline V CDR1 and CDR2: DFQATT, SNEGSKA (reference sequence). The CDR3 extends over 14 amino acids. The V end lost 3 bases, the J end lost 2 bases, and 13 bases lay between the germline ends.

The chain uses TRBV9 and TRBJ2-2; D is ambiguous. V shed 1 base and J shed 1 base, with 11 bases lying between them. There are 16 residues in the CDR3. Germline CDR1 SGDLS, CDR2 YYNGEE. The CDR3 spells CASSVSGQKNTGELFF. The CDR3 DNA follows: TGTGCCAGCAGCGTATCGGGCCAGAAGAACACCGGGGAGCTGTTTTTT. Combining the CDR3 with reference TRBV9 and TRBJ2-2 gives the whole variable domain DSGVTQTPKHLITATGQRVTLRCSPRSGDLSVYWYQQSLDQGLQFLIQYYNGEERAKGNILERFSAQQFPDLHSELNLSSLELGDSALYFCASSVSGQKNTGELFFGEGSRLTVL.

V gene TRBV5-1 combines with J gene TRBJ1-3; the D is unclear. The V and J ends lost 3 bases and 2 bases respectively, with 6 bases between them. Per germline, CDR1 SGHRS and CDR2 YFSETQ. The CDR3 loop spans 13 amino acids. CDR3 sequence (DNA): TGCGCCAGCAGCTCCGCCACTGGAAACACCATATATTTT. It translates to CASSSATGNTIYF.

The chain combines TRBV5-1 with TRBJ1-1; 7 nucleotides match TRBD1. Germline V lookup: CDR1 SGHRS, CDR2 YFSETQ. This CDR3 is built from 14 residues. The V segment lost 3 bases and the J segment 1 base; nucleotides outside the gene matches: 3. The CDR3 reads CASSWGQRNTEAFF. The CDR3 DNA sequence: TGCGCCAGCAGCTGGGGACAGCGGAACACTGAAGCTTTCTTT.

V gene TRBV7-8 combines with J gene TRBJ1-4; D perhaps matches TRBD1 (5 bases). Deletions cut 5 bases from V and 1 base from J, with 17 bases between. The CDR3 is 17 residues long. The germline CDR1 and CDR2 sequences are SGHVS and FQNEAQ. The CDR3 spells CASSAGWVGQTNEKLFF. CDR3 in DNA: TGTGCCAGCAGCGCCGGGTGGGTGGGGCAAACTAATGAAAAACTGTTTTTT.

This chain connects TRBV7-9 to TRBJ1-4; D is unclear. There are 14 residues in the CDR3. The germline V gene encodes CDR1 SEHNR and CDR2 FQNEAQ (reference sequence). Trimming pared 5 bases from V and 4 bases from J, leaving 11 bases between. The CDR3 sequence: CASSVGPNNEKLFF. The CDR3 DNA reads TGTGCCAGCAGCGTCGGACCTAATAATGAAAAACTGTTTTTT.

The chain employs TRBV7-9 and TRBJ2-3; TRBD1 aligns across 9 bases. The V segment lost 6 bases and the J segment 2 bases; nucleotides outside the gene matches: 15. CDR1 and CDR2 from the germline V gene are SEHNR and FQNEAQ (reference sequence). The length of the CDR3 is 18 residues. DNA of the CDR3: TGTGCCAGCAGTACTACTAACCCGGGACAGGGAGACACAGATACGCAGTATTTT. Translated: CASSTTNPGQGDTDTQYF.

The chain is built from TRBV11-2 and TRBJ1-1; D gene uncertain. The germline CDR1 and CDR2 sequences are SGHAT and FQNNGV. V lost 0 bases, J lost 4 bases, and 15 bases lay in between. The CDR3 totals 16 residues. CDR3 in amino acids: CASSLEEGGLFTEAFF. In nucleotides, the CDR3 is TGTGCCAGCAGCTTAGAAGAGGGTGGATTATTCACTGAAGCTTTCTTT.

The V call is TRBV19, the J call TRBJ2-3; D unclear. The V gene's germline CDR1 is LNHDA and CDR2 SQIVND (reference sequence). Trimming took off 3 bases at V and 5 bases at J, with 12 bases between the two ends. This CDR3 region has 14 residues. CDR3 region: CASSMSHTGDTQYF. The CDR3 DNA reads as TGTGCCAGTAGTATGTCACACACCGGAGATACGCAGTATTTT.

This chain connects TRBV5-1 to TRBJ1-1; 9 bases map to TRBD1. Germline assignment: CDR1 SGHRS and CDR2 YFSETQ. The CDR3 sequence is 15 residues long. V dropped 4 bases and J dropped 3; count of bases not matched to a gene: 7. The CDR3 here is CASSEVGQGHTEAFF. In DNA form, the CDR3 reads TGCGCCAGCAGCGAGGTGGGACAGGGCCACACTGAAGCTTTCTTT.

The sample holds one count of this clone. This chain joins TRBV7-2 and TRBJ2-5; D call uncertain. Germline V gives CDR1 SGHTA, CDR2 FQGNSA. CDR3 length: 13 residues. The V end was cut by 1 base, the J end by 3 bases, with 6 bases between. Written as DNA, the CDR3 is TGTGCCAGCAGCTTAGACTACAAAGAGACCCAGTACTTC. Encoded protein: CASSLDYKETQYF.

V usage is TRBV28 and J usage is TRBJ2-7; D perhaps matches TRBD1 (6 bases). From germline, CDR1 is MDHEN and CDR2 SYDVKM. V was shortened by 5 bases and J by 6 bases, with 8 bases between the two germline ends. The CDR3 runs 11 residues. CDR3 coding DNA: TGTGCCAGCAGTACCAGGGGCGAGCAGTACTTC. Translated: CASSTRGEQYF.

CDR3 loop: CASSQDKGGSGNTIYF. DNA for the CDR3: TGCGCCAGCAGCCAGGATAAAGGGGGGTCTGGAAACACCATATATTTT. V is TRBV4-3 and J is TRBJ1-3, with D perhaps TRBD1 (6 bases). Germline V gene sequence: CDR1 LGHNA, CDR2 YSLEER. The V end was cut by 3 bases, the J end by 1 base, with 13 bases between. The CDR3 spans 16 residues.

The gene calls are TRBV4-2 and TRBJ1-4; 7 nucleotides line up with TRBD1. The CDR3 has 16 residues. CDR1 and CDR2 (germline): LGHNA, YNFKEQ. The junction had 9 bases not matched to a gene; V was cut back by 4 bases and J by 4 bases. The CDR3 coding sequence is TGTGCCAGCAGCCGAGCAGCGACAGGGAGTAATGAAAAACTGTTTTTT. Translating it yields CASSRAATGSNEKLFF.

In DNA, the CDR3 is TGTGCCAGCAGAACTACAGGAGCCGAGTTCTATGGCTACACCTTC. Its translation is CASRTTGAEFYGYTF. The genes are TRBV7-9 and TRBJ1-2, with D possibly being TRBD1 (5 bases). This CDR3 has 15 amino acids. Trimming cost V 6 bases and J 4 bases, with 18 bases left between them. Germline CDR1 reads SEHNR; CDR2 reads FQNEAQ (reference sequence).

The chain combines TRBV27 with TRBJ1-2, with D unclear. CDR3 length equals 14 residues. V gave up 8 bases and J gave up 6 bases, with 19 bases separating them. In germline, CDR1 is MNHEY, CDR2 SMNVEV (reference sequence). Written as DNA, the CDR3 is TGTGCCAGCTCCCCGGACTTGAGGTTCCATGGCTACACCTTC. Amino acids: CASSPDLRFHGYTF.

This clone was found a few times. This CDR3 reads CASSFNRTPQHF. CDR3 nucleotides: TGTGCCAGCAGTTTCAACCGGACCCCCCAGCATTTT. This rearrangement joins TRBV12-3 or TRBV12-4 to TRBJ1-5; D is ambiguous. The CDR3 is made up of 12 amino acids. V lost 3 bases and J 10 bases, leaving 10 bases between the germline ends.

This clone was detected once. Here the CDR3 DNA reads TGTGCCAGCAGTTACGTGGGGACGGTGAATTCACCCCTCCACTTT. Its translation: CASSYVGTVNSPLHF. The rearrangement uses TRBV6-2 or TRBV6-3 and TRBJ1-6, with a weak D call TRBD1 (5 bases). Trimming cost V 2 bases and J 7 bases, with 12 bases left between them. CDR3 length equals 15 residues. CDR1 MNHEY and CDR2 SVGEGT come from the germline V gene.

This clone was counted only a few times. The chain couples TRBV6-2 or TRBV6-3 to TRBJ1-2; D gene uncertain. CDR1 and CDR2 from the germline V gene are MNHEY and SVGEGT. CDR3 length equals 15 residues. V dropped 0 bases and J dropped 2 bases, with 10 bases sitting between them. The CDR3 protein is CASSYSRVPNYGYTF. The CDR3 DNA sequence: TGTGCCAGCAGTTACTCGAGAGTCCCGAACTATGGCTACACCTTC.

This clone was seen a single time. This chain connects TRBV6-5 to TRBJ2-1, with TRBD1 identical over 8 bases. The length of the CDR3 is 14 residues. Germline V gene data show CDR1 as MNHEY and CDR2 as SVGAGI. The ends lost 8 bases at V and 4 bases at J; junction bases unmatched: 7. The CDR3, as DNA: TGTGCCAGCCATCCGGGACAGGAATACAATGAGCAGTTCTTC. It is translated as CASHPGQEYNEQFF.